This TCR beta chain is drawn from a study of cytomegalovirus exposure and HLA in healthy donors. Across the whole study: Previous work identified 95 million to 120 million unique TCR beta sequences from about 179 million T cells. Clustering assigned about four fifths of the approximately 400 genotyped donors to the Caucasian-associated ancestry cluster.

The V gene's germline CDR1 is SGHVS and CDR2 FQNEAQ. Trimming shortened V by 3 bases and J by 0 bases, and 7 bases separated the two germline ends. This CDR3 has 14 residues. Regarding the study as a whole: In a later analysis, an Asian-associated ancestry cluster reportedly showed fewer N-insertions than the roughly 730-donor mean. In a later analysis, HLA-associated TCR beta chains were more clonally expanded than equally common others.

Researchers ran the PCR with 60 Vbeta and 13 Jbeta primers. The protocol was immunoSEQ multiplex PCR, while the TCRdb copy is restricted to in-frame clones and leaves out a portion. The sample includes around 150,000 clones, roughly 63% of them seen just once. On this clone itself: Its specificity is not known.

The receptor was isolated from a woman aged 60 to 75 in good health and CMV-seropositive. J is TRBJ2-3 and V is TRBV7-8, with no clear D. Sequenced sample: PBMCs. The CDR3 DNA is TGTGCCAGCAGCTTCAGCGCGAGCACAGATACGCAGTATTTT. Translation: CASSFSASTDTQYF.